These T cell receptor beta chains were read from a single sample in a study of blood T cell repertoires in COVID-19. Profiling relied on immunoSEQ multiplex PCR, and the TCRdb table lists in-frame clones only, not all of them. The sample holds some 250,000 clones, roughly nine tenths seen once. The material sequenced was peripheral blood. Receptor source: a man in his sixties with acute or convalescent COVID-19. Each CDR3 is given with its conserved first and last residue. Each record gives: J gene, D gene, V gene, CDR3 protein. A D gene is named only where the DNA matches it firmly.

>TRBJ1-2|NA|TRBV7-8
CASSLMSLYGYTF
>TRBJ2-7|NA|TRBV11-2
CASSSEHYEQYF
>TRBJ2-2|TRBD2|TRBV4-2
CASSQDNAGGDTGELFF
>TRBJ2-7|NA|TRBV21-1
CASSKGWGQGFLGYF
>TRBJ1-2|NA|TRBV24-1
CATSGGQYYGYTF
>TRBJ2-1|TRBD1|TRBV4-2
CASSQDSATGGIKNEQFF
>TRBJ2-4|TRBD1|TRBV15
CATSMGAGTGGRLAKNIQYF
>TRBJ1-5|TRBD1|TRBV19
CASSIGQGSNQPQHF
>TRBJ1-3|NA|TRBV11-3
CASSWAGPTGNTIYF
>TRBJ2-5|TRBD1|TRBV25-1
CASSEPGQSQETQYF
>TRBJ2-3|NA|TRBV29-1
CSAQGRFGPDTQYF
>TRBJ2-7|TRBD1|TRBV5-1
CASSLGQGAREQYF
>TRBJ1-1|TRBD1|TRBV6-1
CASSEPGQGATEAFF
>TRBJ1-4|TRBD1|TRBV27
CASSFFLGTEVPEKLFF
>TRBJ1-2|TRBD1|TRBV5-4
CASSLRGRNNTF
>TRBJ1-2|TRBD1|TRBV7-3
CASSPRTGAIYGYTF
>TRBJ2-5|TRBD1|TRBV28
CASSQGQGAWKTQYF
>TRBJ2-3|NA|TRBV28
CASSRTAQFEDTQYF
>TRBJ1-6|NA|TRBV7-2
CASSSRGGNSPLHF
>TRBJ2-3|TRBD2|TRBV28
CASSPPRLAGGSTDTQYF
>TRBJ2-2|TRBD1|TRBV6-5
CASSRAGTGTGELFF
>TRBJ1-6|TRBD1|TRBV19
CASSSTGGNSPLHF
>TRBJ2-3|TRBD2|TRBV19
CASSITKSTGGETDTQYF
>TRBJ1-5|NA|TRBV4-1
CASSQTGNQPQHF
>TRBJ2-7|NA|TRBV4-1
CASSPRGSQTYEQYF
>TRBJ2-7|NA|TRBV10-3
CAISEGTVYEQYF
>TRBJ2-7|NA|TRBV4-1
CASSLGGNYEQYF
>TRBJ2-7|NA|TRBV9
CASSVSNSAYEQYF
>TRBJ2-2|NA|TRBV7-3
CASSLTGGNTGELFF
>TRBJ1-1|TRBD1|TRBV10-3
CAISGQGPEAFF
>TRBJ2-5|NA|TRBV7-2
CASSSQQDPQETQYF
>TRBJ2-1|NA|TRBV7-9
CASSLVLGFGGNEQFF
>TRBJ1-4|TRBD1|TRBV4-3
CASSQEPVAGGEKLFF
>TRBJ1-6|NA|TRBV19
CASSITGGDSPLHF
>TRBJ1-6|TRBD1|TRBV9
CASSPRTGRNSPLHF
>TRBJ1-5|NA|TRBV20-1
CSASLTGNQPQHF
>TRBJ2-2|NA|TRBV24-1
CATTENGEAGELFF
>TRBJ1-5|TRBD1|TRBV5-1
CASSPGTERQSNQPQHF
>TRBJ2-1|NA|TRBV21-1
CASSRRLTGGVNEQFF
>TRBJ2-3|TRBD2|TRBV27
CASSLSGVAGGSDTQYF
>TRBJ2-1|NA|TRBV29-1
CSVESGSNNEQFF
>TRBJ1-5|NA|TRBV24-1
CATSAATGGGQPQHF
>TRBJ2-4|TRBD1|TRBV5-1
CASSRDSGTGIQYF
>TRBJ2-4|TRBD2|TRBV2
CAGGLAGYWDIQYF
>TRBJ1-1|NA|TRBV4-3
CASSQVGGITEAFF
>TRBJ2-1|TRBD2|TRBV4-3
CASSLSGRVGNEQFF
>TRBJ2-7|TRBD1|TRBV5-1
CASSAGQGSPYEQYF
>TRBJ1-4|NA|TRBV7-7
CASSLRGMTTNEKLFF
>TRBJ2-6|NA|TRBV6-1
CASSEALGAGANVLTF
>TRBJ1-3|NA|TRBV14
CASSQGAAVGLLGNTIYF
>TRBJ1-5|NA|TRBV6-5
CASSPARNQPQHF
>TRBJ2-1|TRBD2|TRBV11-3
CASSLGTSGSYNEQFF
>TRBJ2-3|TRBD2|TRBV10-3
CAINALAGADTQYF